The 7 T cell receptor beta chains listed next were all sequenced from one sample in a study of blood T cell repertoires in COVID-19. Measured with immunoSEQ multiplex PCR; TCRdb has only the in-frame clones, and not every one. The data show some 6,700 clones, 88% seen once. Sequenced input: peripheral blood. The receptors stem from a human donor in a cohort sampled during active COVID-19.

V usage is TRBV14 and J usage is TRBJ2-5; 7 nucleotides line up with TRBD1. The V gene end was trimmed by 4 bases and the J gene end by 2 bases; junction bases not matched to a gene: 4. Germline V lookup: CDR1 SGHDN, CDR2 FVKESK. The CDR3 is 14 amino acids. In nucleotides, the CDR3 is TGTGCCAGCAGCCGGACAGGCCGACAAGAGACCCAGTACTTC. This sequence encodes CASSRTGRQETQYF.

Here the CDR3 reads CAWRGTGGGRAFF. CDR3 in DNA: TGTGCCTGGAGAGGGACAGGGGGAGGACGAGCTTTCTTT. The chain joins TRBV30 to TRBJ1-1; 11 positions match TRBD1. The CDR3 totals 13 residues. Losses at the gene ends were 3 bases for V and 10 bases for J; bases not matched to a gene: 7. CDR1 is GTSNPN, CDR2 SVGIG, per germline (reference sequence).

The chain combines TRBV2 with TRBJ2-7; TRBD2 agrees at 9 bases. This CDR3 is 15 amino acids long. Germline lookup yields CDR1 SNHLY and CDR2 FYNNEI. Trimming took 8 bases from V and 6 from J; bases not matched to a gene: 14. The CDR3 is CASLKPGLAALEQYF. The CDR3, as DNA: TGTGCCAGCCTTAAACCGGGACTAGCAGCCCTCGAGCAGTACTTC. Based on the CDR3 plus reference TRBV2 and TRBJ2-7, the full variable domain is EPEVTQTPSHQVTQMGQEVILRCVPISNHLYFYWYRQILGQKVEFLVSFYNNEISEKSEIFDDQFSVERPDGSNFTLKIRSTKLEDSAMYFCASLKPGLAALEQYFGPGTRLTVT.

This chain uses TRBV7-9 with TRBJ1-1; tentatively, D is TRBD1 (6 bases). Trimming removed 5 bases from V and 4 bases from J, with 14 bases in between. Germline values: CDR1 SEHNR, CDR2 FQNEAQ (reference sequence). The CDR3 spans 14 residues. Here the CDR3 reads CASSILTGITEAFF. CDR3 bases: TGTGCCAGCAGCATACTTACAGGGATCACTGAAGCTTTCTTT. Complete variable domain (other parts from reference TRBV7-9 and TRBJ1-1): DTGVSQNPRHKITKRGQNVTFRCDPISEHNRLYWYRQTLGQGPEFLTYFQNEAQLEKSRLLSDRFSAERPKGSFSTLEIQRTEQGDSAMYLCASSILTGITEAFFGQGTRLTVV.

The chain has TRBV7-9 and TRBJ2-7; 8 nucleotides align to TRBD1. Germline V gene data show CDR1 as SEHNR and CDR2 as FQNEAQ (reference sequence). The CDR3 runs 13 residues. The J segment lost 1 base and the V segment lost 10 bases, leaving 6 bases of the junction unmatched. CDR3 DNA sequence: TGTGCCACCTCAGGGGGCAGGTCCTACGAGCAGTACTTC. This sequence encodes CATSGGRSYEQYF.

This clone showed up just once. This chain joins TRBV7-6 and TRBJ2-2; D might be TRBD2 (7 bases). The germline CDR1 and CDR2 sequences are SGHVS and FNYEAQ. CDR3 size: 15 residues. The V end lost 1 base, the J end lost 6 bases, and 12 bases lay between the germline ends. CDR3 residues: CASSLVDGGPGELFF. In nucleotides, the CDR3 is TGTGCCAGCAGCTTAGTCGACGGGGGGCCCGGGGAGCTGTTTTTT.

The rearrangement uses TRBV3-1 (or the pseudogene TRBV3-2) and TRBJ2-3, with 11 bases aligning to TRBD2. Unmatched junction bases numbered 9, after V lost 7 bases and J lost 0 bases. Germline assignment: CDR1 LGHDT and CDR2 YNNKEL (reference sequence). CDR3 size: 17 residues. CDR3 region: CASTPGLAARSTDTQYF. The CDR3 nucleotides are TGTGCCAGCACCCCGGGACTAGCGGCCAGAAGCACAGATACGCAGTATTTT.